This TCR beta chain was obtained from a study of cytomegalovirus exposure and HLA in healthy donors. Study-level information: About 180 million T cells yielded more than 90 million unique TCR beta sequences in earlier analysis. Of the donors genotyped, 398 in all, 75% to 85% fell in the Caucasian-associated ancestry cluster.

The V gene end was trimmed by 3 bases and the J gene end by 5 bases; junction bases not matched to a gene: 7. Germline V CDR1 and CDR2: SGHDN, FVKESK. This CDR3 is 15 amino acids long. The PCR made use of 60 Vbeta and 13 Jbeta primers. Here immunoSEQ multiplex PCR was the method, and the copy in TCRdb shows in-frame clones only, minus some. Here the sample spans roughly 81,000 clones, over 75% being singletons. Sample: PBMCs. The chain is built from TRBV14 and TRBJ1-2; 9 bases align to TRBD1. The sequence was collected from a boy aged 5-17 years in good health and CMV-seronegative. The CDR3 DNA sequence: TGTGCCAGCAGCCAGACGGGACAGGGAAAATATGGCTACACCTTC. Its translation: CASSQTGQGKYGYTF.